The 16 T cell receptor beta chains below were found in one sample sequenced in a study of blood T cells in healthy people across ages. A second PCR of about 6 to 12 cycles used a sample-barcoded 5' primer and a J-beta primer mix. TCRdb fed the 5' RACE reads into MiXCR, producing one record per CDR3 protein. The sample consists of hundreds of thousands of distinct CDR3 sequences, 20% to 25% of them appearing once. The same specimen was also included in a second study, on T cells of mothers and their children.

The sample taken for sequencing was blood. The receptors here all came from a boy under 18 in good health.

The chain is built from TRBV4-1 and TRBJ1-1; the D is unclear. The CDR3 covers 15 residues. The germline V gene encodes CDR1 MGHRA and CDR2 YSYEKL. V dropped 4 bases and J dropped 0 bases, with 12 bases sitting between them. CDR3 nucleotides: TGCGCCAGCAGCCCCCATGGCGATATGAACACTGAAGCTTTCTTT. Amino acid sequence: CASSPHGDMNTEAFF.

This clonotype showed up just a few times. The rearrangement links TRBV4-3 to TRBJ1-1; D not resolved. The CDR3 spans 18 residues. V was pared by 0 bases and J by 2 bases, with 19 bases between. CDR1 and CDR2 (germline): LGHNA, YSLEER. The CDR3 loop is CASSQEFGPSRSNTEAFF. The CDR3 DNA is TGCGCCAGCAGCCAAGAATTCGGGCCCTCTCGAAGTAACACTGAAGCTTTCTTT.

The genes are TRBV6-6 and TRBJ2-5; D is possibly TRBD1 (6 bases). CDR3 length: 16 residues. V lost 5 bases and J 5 bases, leaving 21 bases between the germline ends. Germline V CDR1 and CDR2: MNHNY, SVGAGI (reference sequence). In DNA form, the CDR3 reads TGTGCCAGCAGTAATTTGGACAGTCCAGACCGGGAGACCCAGTACTTC. Protein: CASSNLDSPDRETQYF.

This clonotype has a handful of counts. The chain combines TRBV27 with TRBJ2-7; D possibly corresponds to TRBD1 (5 bases). V was clipped by 1 base and J by 1 base, with 11 bases between them. Looked up from germline, CDR1 is MNHEY and CDR2 is SMNVEV (reference sequence). The CDR3 length is 15 residues. Written as DNA, the CDR3 is TGTGCCAGCAGTTTATTATGGGGCGAATCCTACGAGCAGTACTTC. This codes for CASSLLWGESYEQYF.

This clonotype was found a few times. The chain has TRBV5-5 and TRBJ2-5, with 10 bases that match TRBD1. The CDR3 contains 15 residues. From germline, CDR1 is SGHKS and CDR2 YYEKEE (reference sequence). J lost 5 bases, V lost 5 bases, and 9 bases had no gene match. In DNA form, the CDR3 reads TGTGCCAGCAGTCGAGCCGGGACAGGGGCTGAGACCCAGTACTTC. Amino acids: CASSRAGTGAETQYF.

The chain combines TRBV20-1 with TRBJ1-4, with D unclear. CDR3 length: 15 residues. V was pared by 1 base and J by 5 bases, with 14 bases between. CDR1 and CDR2 (germline): DFQATT, SNEGSKA (reference sequence). The CDR3 coding sequence is TGCAGTGCTAGAGGCCCCCAAAGGATAAATGAAAAACTGTTTTTT. This codes for CSARGPQRINEKLFF.

The rearrangement links TRBV12-3 or TRBV12-4 to TRBJ2-7; either TRBD1 or TRBD2 may supply D (5 bases each). The CDR3 covers 11 residues. Trimming took 5 bases from V and 8 from J, leaving 10 bases between them. The CDR3 nucleotides are TGTGCCAGCAGTACAGAGGGGAAGCAGTACTTC. The encoded protein is CASSTEGKQYF.

The sample holds a few counts of this clonotype. The chain employs TRBV5-1 and TRBJ2-3; D not resolved. The CDR3 covers 16 residues. Between the trimmed V and J ends, which lost 0 bases and 2 bases, there was a span of 13 bases. CDR1 SGHRS and CDR2 YFSETQ come from the germline V gene. This CDR3 is CASSLERLTYTDTQYF. CDR3 DNA: TGCGCCAGCAGCTTGGAACGCCTAACATACACAGATACGCAGTATTTT.

J is TRBJ1-3 and V is TRBV9; 7 bases line up with TRBD1. The CDR3 totals 14 residues. Germline CDR1 SGDLS, CDR2 YYNGEE. Trimming took 1 base from V and 6 from J; bases not matched to a gene: 4. As DNA, the CDR3 is TGTGCCAGCAGCGTAAGGGGGCTGGAAAACACCATATATTTT. Translation: CASSVRGLENTIYF. Full variable domain (missing parts from reference TRBV9 and TRBJ1-3): DSGVTQTPKHLITATGQRVTLRCSPRSGDLSVYWYQQSLDQGLQFLIQYYNGEERAKGNILERFSAQQFPDLHSELNLSSLELGDSALYFCASSVRGLENTIYFGEGSWLTVV.

The CDR3 coding sequence is TGCAGTGCTAACCGAGGACTCGACCAAGAGACCCAGTACTTC. It is translated as CSANRGLDQETQYF. The J gene is TRBJ2-5, the V gene TRBV20-1, with a possible D match to TRBD2 (5 bases). The germline V gene encodes CDR1 DFQATT and CDR2 SNEGSKA (reference sequence). Trimming stripped 4 bases from V and 0 bases from J, with 12 bases between. The CDR3 has 14 amino acids.

The chain combines TRBV7-2 with TRBJ1-6; possible D gene TRBD1, 6 bases. This CDR3 has 16 residues. The germline gives CDR1 SGHTA, CDR2 FQGNSA. The germline V and J ends were trimmed by 4 bases and 6 bases, with 16 bases remaining between them. The CDR3 DNA reads TGTGCCAGCAGCTGGGGTACAGGGACCCTTAATTCACCCCTCCACTTT. Amino acids: CASSWGTGTLNSPLHF.

The CDR3 is CATNRDGYGYTF. The CDR3 DNA is TGTGCCACCAACAGGGATGGGTATGGCTACACCTTC. The J gene is TRBJ1-2, the V gene TRBV7-9; D may be TRBD1 (6 bases). Trimming shortened V by 10 bases and J by 5 bases, and 14 bases separated the two germline ends. Germline CDR1 SEHNR, CDR2 FQNEAQ (reference sequence). The CDR3 extends over 12 amino acids.

V is TRBV6-5 and J is TRBJ2-7; 9 nucleotides line up with TRBD1. The V and J ends lost 0 bases and 2 bases, in that order; junction bases with no gene match: 5. Per germline, CDR1 MNHEY and CDR2 SVGAGI. The CDR3 covers 16 residues. CDR3 in amino acids: CASSYSGTGTAYEQYF. CDR3 DNA: TGTGCCAGCAGTTACTCGGGGACAGGGACTGCCTACGAGCAGTACTTC.

This clonotype turned up a few times. This chain joins TRBV27 and TRBJ1-6; D might be TRBD1 (5 bases). Looked up from germline, CDR1 is MNHEY and CDR2 is SMNVEV (reference sequence). The V gene lost 5 bases and the J gene lost 9 bases, with 14 bases spanning the gap. The CDR3 length is 14 residues. CDR3 sequence (DNA): TGTGCCAGCAGTACACGACAGTTCGCTTCACCCCTCCACTTT. It codes for CASSTRQFASPLHF.

This clonotype was picked up a small number of times. The junction departs from germline at one end; a sequencing error may be responsible. The gene calls are TRBV12-5 and TRBJ1-5; weak D call: TRBD1 (5 bases). The CDR3 is 14 amino acids. The germline CDR1 and CDR2 sequences are LGHNT and FRNRAP. CDR3 nucleotides: TGTGCTGGTGGTTTGTGGGGGGTGGAACAGCCCCAGCATTTT. Protein: CAGGLWGVEQPQHF.

V is TRBV14 and J is TRBJ2-1; D unresolved. Trimming took off 1 base at V and 0 bases at J, with 7 bases between the two ends. Germline CDR1 SGHDN, CDR2 FVKESK. The CDR3 consists of 15 residues. DNA for the CDR3: TGTGCCAGCAGCCAAGGCTCTTACTCCTACAATGAGCAGTTCTTC. It is translated as CASSQGSYSYNEQFF.